The clone carrying this TCR beta chain was seen a few times. What it binds is not known. One junction end does not reproduce the germline sequence, and a read error may be involved. This entry comes from a study of beta chain features in type 1 diabetes. Each of the CD4+ naive, central memory, regulatory and stem cell-like memory populations was sorted via CD45RO/CCR7/CD25/CD127/CD95/CD27. The purity of all sorted populations exceeded 98%. The length of the CDR3 is 14 residues. The germline V gene encodes CDR1 MGHDK and CDR2 SYGVNS. Expressed TCRB transcripts were sequenced because the isolated RNA had all been reverse transcribed beforehand. This table comes from immunoSEQ multiplex PCR, and its TCRdb copy is limited to in-frame clones, with some not included. The sample comprises around 500,000 clones, 30% of which are singletons, and about 0.06% rests with the top ten. Regarding the study as a whole: Type 1 diabetes patients showed a moderate but significant shortening of TCRB CDR3s in all four CD4+ subsets.

This sequence joins TRBV25-1 and TRBJ2-5; possible D gene TRBD2, 7 bases. Input material: naive CD4+ T cells from blood. The TCR sequence derives from a man aged 18 to 29 in good health. The CDR3 coding sequence is TGTGCCAGCAGCGAATGGGGGGGCCCGGGGACCCAGTACTTC. Amino acids: CASSEWGGPGTQYF.